These T cell receptor beta chains were read from a single sample in a study of control samples from healthy donors and cancer patients. The method was immunoSEQ multiplex PCR; TCRdb's version includes in-frame clones alone and lacks a portion of them. The sample includes 120,000 or so clones, less than 90% seen only once; the top ten take around 1.8%. Sequenced sample: blood. The receptors derive from a young man in good health. The CDR3 runs from the conserved cysteine through the conserved F or W. Fields, in order: J gene, CDR3 length, clone size, V gene, D gene, CDR3 DNA, CDR3 protein. A D gene is named only where the DNA matches it firmly. Size values are once, few and many counts, or a class for expanded clones, and some rows have none.

TRBJ1-1 14 once TRBV27 TRBD1 TGTGCCAGCAGTTTGACAGGGACCTACACTGAAGCTTTCTTT CASSLTGTYTEAFF
TRBJ1-2 12 . TRBV29-1 . TGCAGCGTTGAAGGCCCTAACTATGGCTACACCTTC CSVEGPNYGYTF
TRBJ2-7 15 . TRBV7-9 TRBD1 TGTGCCAGCAGTCGAGGAGGGACAGGGACCTACGAGCAGTACTTC CASSRGGTGTYEQYF
TRBJ1-2 12 . TRBV28 . TGTGCCAGCAGTTTAGGAGGGCTCGGCTACACCTTC CASSLGGLGYTF
TRBJ2-7 14 . TRBV7-2 TRBD2 TGTGCCAGCAGTCCTCTAGCGGGAAACTACGAGCAGTACTTC CASSPLAGNYEQYF
TRBJ1-5 14 . TRBV7-8 . TGTGCCAGCAGCTTAGGGCAGATCAATCAGCCCCAGCATTTT CASSLGQINQPQHF
TRBJ1-1 13 . TRBV19 . TGTGCCAGTAGTATCGACAAGATCACTGAAGCTTTCTTT CASSIDKITEAFF
TRBJ1-6 14 . TRBV6-1 . TGTGCCAGCAGTGAAACGGGGAGTAATTCACCCCTCCACTTT CASSETGSNSPLHF
TRBJ2-1 16 . TRBV10-3 TRBD2 TGTGCCATCAGTGAAAGGAATAGCGGGAGAGACAATGAGCAGTTCTTC CAISERNSGRDNEQFF
TRBJ2-5 15 once TRBV6-5 . TGTGCCAGCAGTTACTCTTTTGGGGAACAAGAGACCCAGTACTTC CASSYSFGEQETQYF
TRBJ2-2 16 . TRBV2 TRBD2 TGTGCCAGCAGTGAAGCTAGCGGGGCGAACACCGGGGAGCTGTTTTTT CASSEASGANTGELFF
TRBJ2-3 17 . TRBV7-9 TRBD2 TGTGCCAGCAGCGACAAAATAGCGGGAGAGAAGTCAGATACGCAGTATTTT CASSDKIAGEKSDTQYF
TRBJ2-7 18 . TRBV7-8 . TGTGCCAGCAGCTTAGTTTTGAGGACGGGGAAGACTTTCTACGAGCAGTACTTC CASSLVLRTGKTFYEQYF
TRBJ1-2 17 . TRBV9 . TGTGCCAGCAGCGTAGTTTCGGGGTCCCCTACTAACTATGGCTACACCTTC CASSVVSGSPTNYGYTF
TRBJ1-2 12 . TRBV28 . TGTGCCAGCAGTTCGGATCGGCGAGGCTACACCTTC CASSSDRRGYTF
TRBJ1-5 14 . TRBV19 TRBD1 TGTGCCAGCTGGACAGGGAGATCATATCAGCCCCAGCATTTT CASWTGRSYQPQHF
TRBJ2-1 15 . TRBV7-3 . TGTGCCAGCAGCTACGCCGGGAGACCCTACAATGAGCAGTTCTTC CASSYAGRPYNEQFF
TRBJ2-3 13 . TRBV6-2/TRBV6-3 . TGTGCCAGCAGTTACTCACGGGCAGATACGCAGTATTTT CASSYSRADTQYF
TRBJ1-5 12 . TRBV20-1 . TGCAGTGCTAGTGAAGTTCGGCAGCCCCAGCATTTT CSASEVRQPQHF
TRBJ2-2 13 . TRBV19 . TGTGCCGGCAGACAGGAAAACACCGGGGAGCTGTTTTTT CAGRQENTGELFF
TRBJ1-1 15 . TRBV27 . TGTGCCAGCAGTACCTTAAGGGGCGTGAACACTGAAGCTTTCTTT CASSTLRGVNTEAFF
TRBJ2-1 13 . TRBV3-1/TRBV3-2 . TGTGCCAGCAGATTATCTATTATTAATGAGCAGTTCTTC CASRLSIINEQFF
TRBJ2-5 15 once TRBV11-2 TRBD1 TGTGCCAGCAGCCCTATGTGGGACAGCCAAGAGACCCAGTACTTC CASSPMWDSQETQYF
TRBJ2-2 15 . TRBV5-4 TRBD2 TGTGCCAGCAGCTTACCTGCGGGAGGGCCCGGGGAGCTGTTTTTT CASSLPAGGPGELFF
TRBJ2-7 16 . TRBV28 TRBD1 TGTGCCAGCAGTTCTTACCGGGACAGGAAAACCTACGAGCAGTACTTC CASSSYRDRKTYEQYF
TRBJ1-2 14 . TRBV5-6 . TGTGCCAGCAGACCCGGAGGGGATCATAATGGCTACACCTTC CASRPGGDHNGYTF
TRBJ1-2 12 . TRBV7-2 . TGTGCCAGCAGCCTAGGGTACGGTGGCTACACCTTC CASSLGYGGYTF
TRBJ2-1 14 . TRBV28 . TGTGCCAGCAGGGGGGGGACAGGAGAAGATGAGCAGTTCTTC CASRGGTGEDEQFF